This T cell receptor beta chain was found in a study of cytomegalovirus exposure and HLA in healthy donors. Study at large: A prior analysis found 117 million unique TCR beta sequences from some 190 million T cells. Whole-study results and caveats: A later analysis found common viral pathogens apparently linked to several of the most significant clusters.

Primers: 60 Vbeta forward and 13 Jbeta reverse. Repertoires were generated with immunoSEQ multiplex PCR, while TCRdb's copy carries only in-frame clones and drops some. The repertoire holds approximately 150,000 clones, with more than 70% as singletons. Germline-derived CDR1 and CDR2 are SGDLS and YYNGEE. The CDR3 is 18 amino acids. V shed 0 bases, J shed 2 bases, and the junction held 8 bases outside the gene matches. On this clone: Its antigen is still unknown.

The sample comprised PBMCs. The origin of this receptor is a young man in good health and CMV-seronegative. This chain joins TRBV9 and TRBJ2-7, with 13 bases matching TRBD2. As DNA, the CDR3 is TGTGCCAGCAGCGTAGCTCCACTAGCGGGAGGGCCTCCCTACGAGCAGTACTTC. This sequence encodes CASSVAPLAGGPPYEQYF.